Following are 28 T cell receptor beta chains from one sample sequenced in a study of CD8 T cells in ankylosing spondylitis. TCRdb re-called the 5' RACE reads with MiXCR, one entry per CDR3 protein. Among about 240,000 distinct CDR3 sequences listed, 8% to 9.5% were seen once. The sequenced sample was blood, either unsorted or a sorted T cell fraction (not recorded which). All receptors derive from a male donor with ankylosing spondylitis or in good health (not recorded which).

This clonotype showed up many times. This rearrangement joins TRBV11-2 to TRBJ1-2; weak D call: TRBD1 (5 bases). Trimming stripped 0 bases from V and 4 bases from J, with 12 bases between. From germline, CDR1 is SGHAT and CDR2 FQNNGV. The CDR3 loop spans 15 amino acids. The CDR3 is CASSLDPRVGYGYTF. CDR3 DNA sequence: TGTGCCAGCAGCTTAGACCCCAGGGTTGGCTATGGCTACACCTTC.

This chain links TRBV7-3 with TRBJ1-4, with TRBD1 matching 7 bases. Germline V gene data show CDR1 as SGHTA and CDR2 as FQGTGA. The CDR3 runs to 15 residues. The trim removed 5 bases at V and 5 bases at J, leaving 8 bases unmatched. CDR3 sequence: CASSPHLTGNEKLFF. The CDR3 DNA follows: TGTGCCAGCAGCCCTCATCTGACAGGGAATGAAAAACTGTTTTTT.

This rearrangement joins TRBV7-2 to TRBJ2-2; 10 bases are shared with TRBD2. Per the germline V gene, CDR1 is SGHTA and CDR2 is FQGNSA. This CDR3 is built from 17 residues. V was pared by 4 bases and J by 4 bases, with 9 bases of the junction left unmatched. In DNA, the CDR3 is TGTGCCAGCAGCTCCTCGCCGGGACTAGCGATCACCGGGGAGCTGTTTTTT. Encoded protein: CASSSSPGLAITGELFF.

This clonotype occurred many times. The rearrangement links TRBV6-5 to TRBJ2-7, with D perhaps TRBD2 (6 bases). V was trimmed by 4 bases and J by 6 bases, leaving 13 bases between them. Germline V gives CDR1 MNHEY, CDR2 SVGAGI. The CDR3 runs 13 residues. The CDR3 loop is CASSSIMEGEQYF. CDR3 in DNA: TGTGCCAGCAGTTCCATCATGGAGGGCGAGCAGTACTTC.

This clonotype was seen many times. The chain uses TRBV20-1 and TRBJ1-1, with no clear D. Germline V gene lookup returns CDR1 DFQATT and CDR2 SNEGSKA (reference sequence). Trimming removed 3 bases at V and 1 base at J, with 12 bases between. CDR3 length: 14 residues. The CDR3 is CSASPGSGNTEAFF. Written as DNA, the CDR3 is TGCAGTGCTAGTCCGGGGTCTGGGAACACTGAAGCTTTCTTT.

This clonotype was seen many times. The chain couples TRBV20-1 to TRBJ2-1; 9 nucleotides line up with TRBD1. Germline CDR1 reads DFQATT; CDR2 reads SNEGSKA (reference sequence). This CDR3 contains 15 residues. Unmatched junction bases numbered 7, after V lost 1 base and J lost 6 bases. CDR3 loop: CSARGWPGQGNEQFF. CDR3 nucleotide sequence: TGCAGTGCTAGAGGTTGGCCGGGACAGGGCAATGAGCAGTTCTTC.

In this sample, this clonotype turned up many times. This chain's CDR3 is CSVPGQPPYEQYF. The CDR3 DNA reads as TGCAGTGTTCCGGGACAACCACCCTACGAGCAGTACTTC. J is TRBJ2-7 and V is TRBV20-1; maybe TRBD1 (6 bases). Trimming stripped 7 bases from V and 2 bases from J, with 15 bases between. This CDR3 spans 13 amino acids. Germline values: CDR1 DFQATT, CDR2 SNEGSKA (reference sequence).

This clonotype was detected only once. The CDR3 region is CASSWDAQETQYF. CDR3 bases: TGTGCCAGCAGTTGGGACGCTCAAGAGACCCAGTACTTC. The chain joins TRBV6-2 or TRBV6-3 to TRBJ2-5, with D perhaps TRBD1 or TRBD2 (5 bases each). The CDR3 has 13 residues. Germline V gives CDR1 MNHEY, CDR2 SVGEGT. Trimming took off 4 bases at V and 2 bases at J, with 8 bases between the two ends.

A remark on this clonotype: The junction departs from the called germline gene at one end, perhaps through a read error. The rearrangement uses TRBV6-5 and TRBJ2-2; D tentatively reads TRBD1 or TRBD2 (5 bases each). Germline V CDR1 and CDR2: MNHEY, SVGAGI. CDR3 length equals 14 residues. The CDR3 reads CASSYSGNTGDLFF. In DNA, the CDR3 is TGTGCCAGCAGTTACTCTGGGAACACCGGGGACCTGTTTTTT.

This clonotype came up many times. The chain employs TRBV12-3 or TRBV12-4 and TRBJ1-6, with D perhaps matching TRBD1 (6 bases). Trimming removed 3 bases from V and 10 bases from J, with 13 bases in between. There are 14 residues in the CDR3. As DNA, the CDR3 is TGTGCCAGCAGTTTCTGGACAGCGGGCTCACCCCTCCACTTT. Protein product: CASSFWTAGSPLHF.

Many counts were recorded for this clonotype. The chain employs TRBV4-3 and TRBJ2-1; D is uncertain. Looked up from germline, CDR1 is LGHNA and CDR2 is YSLEER. Trimming took off 0 bases at V and 3 bases at J, with 6 bases between the two ends. This CDR3 spans 14 amino acids. The CDR3 region is CASSQEAGYNEQFF. In DNA form, the CDR3 reads TGCGCCAGCAGCCAAGAGGCAGGCTACAATGAGCAGTTCTTC.

The sample holds many counts of this clonotype. The rearrangement links TRBV20-1 to TRBJ2-5, with 10 bases that match TRBD2. V lost 1 base to trimming and J lost 4 bases; unmatched junction nucleotides: 3. The CDR3 totals 14 residues. The germline CDR1 and CDR2 sequences are DFQATT and SNEGSKA (reference sequence). In nucleotides, the CDR3 is TGCAGTGCTAGAGCTAGCGGGAGACGAGAGACCCAGTACTTC. Residues: CSARASGRRETQYF.

This sequence joins TRBV20-1 and TRBJ2-1; the match to TRBD1 covers 9 bases. CDR1 DFQATT and CDR2 SNEGSKA come from the germline V gene (reference sequence). The CDR3 runs 13 residues. The CDR3 loop reads CSVTGGSYNEQFF. DNA of the CDR3: TGCAGCGTGACAGGGGGCTCCTACAATGAGCAGTTCTTC.

The V and J genes are TRBV4-2 and TRBJ1-2; D call uncertain. The germline V gene encodes CDR1 LGHNA and CDR2 YNFKEQ. Trimming cost V 0 bases and J 5 bases, with 19 bases left between them. CDR3 length: 17 amino acids. The CDR3 bases are TGTGCCAGCAGCCAAGATCAGCAGTTTGGGATAGGGTATGGCTACACCTTC. It translates to CASSQDQQFGIGYGYTF.

Many counts were recorded for this clonotype. V usage is TRBV3-2 and J usage is TRBJ2-1; the table's D gene call, TRBD1, was not cross checked with the DNA. TRBV3-2 is termed a pseudogene. CDR3 size: 16 residues. CDR3 in amino acids: CASSLRIGTPYNEQFF. The CDR3 DNA sequence: TGTGCCAGCAGCCTTCGAATCGGGACACCCTACAATGAGCAGTTCTTC.

This clonotype showed up many times. This chain connects TRBV5-5 to TRBJ2-1; 7 bases map to TRBD1. CDR1 and CDR2 from the germline V gene are SGHKS and YYEKEE (reference sequence). This CDR3 region has 16 residues. Trimming cost V 4 bases and J 4 bases; bases outside gene matches: 11. The CDR3 sequence is CASSQSGTVIYNEQFF. The CDR3 DNA reads as TGTGCCAGCAGCCAATCCGGGACAGTTATTTACAATGAGCAGTTCTTC.

V and J are TRBV10-3 and TRBJ2-1; D might be TRBD2 (7 bases). The CDR3 is made up of 14 amino acids. Germline CDR1 reads ENHRY; CDR2 reads SYGVKD. Trimming took 10 bases from V and 6 from J, leaving 19 bases between them. The DNA of the CDR3 is TGTGCCACCAATAGGGGGGGGCCAAGCAATGAGCAGTTCTTC. Translated: CATNRGGPSNEQFF.

This clonotype was observed at least ten times. The chain carries TRBV4-3 and TRBJ1-1; 7 bases agree with TRBD1. CDR3 length equals 13 residues. Germline V gives CDR1 LGHNA, CDR2 YSLEER. Trimming removed 1 base from V and 4 bases from J; junction bases left unmatched: 0. CDR3 loop: CASSQGTGTEAFF. The CDR3 nucleotides are TGCGCCAGCAGCCAAGGGACAGGCACTGAAGCTTTCTTT.

The CDR3 region has the DNA TGCAGTGCCAGCAGGACTAGCGGAACCTACGAGCAGTACTTC. Translated, it gives CSASRTSGTYEQYF. The chain joins TRBV20-1 to TRBJ2-7; 10 nucleotides agree with TRBD2. CDR1 and CDR2 (germline): DFQATT, SNEGSKA (reference sequence). J was trimmed by 2 bases and V by 6 bases; bases with no gene match: 7. CDR3 size: 14 residues.

In its sample, this clonotype was seen a few times. The genes are TRBV15 and TRBJ2-1; possibly TRBD2 for D (5 bases). V was trimmed by 4 bases and J by 4 bases, leaving 11 bases between them. CDR1 is LNHNV and CDR2 is YYDKDF in the germline V gene (reference sequence). The CDR3 loop spans 14 amino acids. The CDR3 sequence is CATSIRTGYNEQFF. The DNA for the CDR3 is TGTGCCACCAGCATACGGACGGGATACAATGAGCAGTTCTTC.

The chain combines TRBV15 with TRBJ2-1; the D call may be TRBD1 or TRBD2 (5 bases each). Between the trimmed V and J ends, which lost 6 bases and 0 bases, there was a span of 15 bases. CDR3 length: 16 amino acids. The germline V gene has CDR1 LNHNV and CDR2 YYDKDF (reference sequence). This CDR3 is CATSRGRESSYNEQFF. CDR3 DNA: TGTGCCACCAGTAGGGGACGGGAAAGCTCCTACAATGAGCAGTTCTTC.

This clonotype was picked up many times. J is TRBJ2-7 and V is TRBV12-3 or TRBV12-4, with D maybe TRBD2 (6 bases). V lost 9 bases to trimming and J lost 4 bases, with 13 bases between them. The CDR3 length is 12 residues. The CDR3 loop reads CASGDGLYEQYF. The CDR3 nucleotides are TGTGCCAGTGGGGACGGACTATACGAGCAGTACTTC.

The table lists this clonotype with a few counts. One end of the junction varies from germline; a read error may be responsible. The rearrangement links TRBV7-7 to TRBJ2-2, with D unclear. Germline CDR1 and CDR2: SSHAT and FNYEAQ (reference sequence). This CDR3 spans 13 amino acids. As DNA, the CDR3 is TGTGCTAGCAGCTTAACGTATACCGGGGAGCTGTTTTTT. This codes for CASSLTYTGELFF.

As for this clonotype: A read error may produce the germline difference seen at one junction end. This sequence joins TRBV20-1 and TRBJ2-5; 14 nucleotides line up with TRBD2. Germline CDR1 and CDR2: DFQATT and SNEGSKA (reference sequence). The CDR3 contains 17 residues. For the CDR3, the DNA is TGCTGTGCTAGCCCGGGACTAGCGGGAGTATGGCAAGAGACCCAGTACTTC. Encoded protein: CCASPGLAGVWQETQYF.

This clonotype was seen repeatedly, ten times or more. The chain joins TRBV7-8 to TRBJ1-2; D ambiguous. With 11 bases removed from V and 3 bases from J, the gap between germline ends came to 16 bases. CDR3 length: 13 amino acids. The germline V gene has CDR1 SGHVS and CDR2 FQNEAQ. This chain's CDR3 is CASSTDSYYGYTF. The CDR3 DNA sequence: TGTGCCTCAAGCACAGATTCTTACTATGGCTACACCTTC.

This clonotype was picked up many times. V gene TRBV7-8 combines with J gene TRBJ2-7, with D maybe TRBD1 (5 bases). The CDR3 runs to 15 residues. Germline V CDR1 and CDR2: SGHVS, FQNEAQ. V was clipped by 5 bases and J by 6 bases, with 20 bases between them. CDR3 sequence: CASSPKARALSEQYF. Here the CDR3 DNA reads TGTGCCAGCAGCCCCAAAGCCAGGGCCCTCAGCGAGCAGTACTTC. Full variable domain (rest looked up from reference TRBV7-8 and TRBJ2-7): GAGVSQSPRYKVAKRGQDVALRCDPISGHVSLFWYQQALGQGPEFLTYFQNEAQLDKSGLPSDRFFAERPEGSVSTLKIQRTQQEDSAVYLCASSPKARALSEQYFGPGTRLTVT.

The table lists this clonotype with a few counts. The rearrangement links TRBV5-5 to TRBJ1-4; D gene unclear. The CDR3 is 15 amino acids. Trimming took 5 bases from V and 4 from J, leaving 15 bases between them. The germline CDR1 and CDR2 sequences are SGHKS and YYEKEE (reference sequence). CDR3 in amino acids: CASSTKREINEKLFF. DNA of the CDR3: TGTGCCAGCAGTACTAAACGGGAGATTAATGAAAAACTGTTTTTT.

In this sample, this clonotype turned up a few times. This chain uses TRBV5-6 with TRBJ1-1; TRBD1 might be the D (5 bases). Germline-derived CDR1 and CDR2 are SGHDT and YYEEEE. Deletions cut 4 bases from V and 0 bases from J, with 16 bases between. This CDR3 contains 16 residues. CDR3 amino acids: CASSRGGSRLNTEAFF. The CDR3 nucleotides are TGTGCCAGCAGCCGGGGGGGGAGCAGATTGAACACTGAAGCTTTCTTT.